The present TCR beta chain was sequenced within a study of beta chain features in type 1 diabetes. Findings and caveats of the study: VDJ junctions in type 1 diabetes patients carried more deletions and fewer insertions. Among patients, naive, central memory and Treg TCRB repertoires appeared more similar than among healthy donors. Within each of all four CD4+ subsets, Type 1 diabetes patients had TCRB CDR3s that were moderately but significantly shorter.

Expressed TCRB transcripts were sequenced because the entire RNA isolate underwent reverse transcription. Profiling relied on immunoSEQ multiplex PCR, and the TCRdb table lists in-frame clones only, not all of them. The table includes fewer than 200,000 clones, about 9.3% detected once. Germline assignment: CDR1 SGHAT and CDR2 FQNNGV. The CDR3 covers 14 residues. V lost 4 bases and J lost 3, with 13 bases in between. The sample holds a few counts of this clone. Its target is not known. Staining for CD45RO/CCR7/CD25/CD127/CD95/CD27 allowed sorting of CD4+ naive, central memory, regulatory and stem cell-like memory cells.

The specimen was central memory CD4+ T cells from blood. The source is a man younger than 40 with type 1 diabetes. The rearrangement joins TRBV11-2 to TRBJ2-7; maybe TRBD2 (6 bases). CDR3: CASSWNRGLYEQYF. The CDR3 DNA follows: TGTGCCAGCAGCTGGAACCGGGGACTCTACGAGCAGTACTTC.